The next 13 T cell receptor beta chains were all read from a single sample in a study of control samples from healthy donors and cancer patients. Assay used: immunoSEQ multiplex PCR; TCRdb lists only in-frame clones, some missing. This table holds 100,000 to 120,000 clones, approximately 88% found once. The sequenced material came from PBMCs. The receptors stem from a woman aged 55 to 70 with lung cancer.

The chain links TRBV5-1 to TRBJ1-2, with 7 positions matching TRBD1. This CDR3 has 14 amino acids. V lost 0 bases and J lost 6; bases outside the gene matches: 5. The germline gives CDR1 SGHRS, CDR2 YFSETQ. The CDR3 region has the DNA TGCGCCAGCAGCTTGGGGGACAGCTTAAATGGCTACACCTTC. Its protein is CASSLGDSLNGYTF. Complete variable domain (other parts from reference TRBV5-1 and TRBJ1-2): KAGVTQTPRYLIKTRGQQVTLSCSPISGHRSVSWYQQTPGQGLQFLFEYFSETQRNKGNFPGRFSGRQFSNSRSEMNVSTLELGDSALYLCASSLGDSLNGYTFGSGTRLTVV.

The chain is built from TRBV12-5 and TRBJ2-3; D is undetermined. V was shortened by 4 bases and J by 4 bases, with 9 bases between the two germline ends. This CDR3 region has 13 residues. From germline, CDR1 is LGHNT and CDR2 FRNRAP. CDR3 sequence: CASGSPLADTQYF. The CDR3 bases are TGTGCTAGTGGTTCGCCGCTAGCAGATACGCAGTATTTT.

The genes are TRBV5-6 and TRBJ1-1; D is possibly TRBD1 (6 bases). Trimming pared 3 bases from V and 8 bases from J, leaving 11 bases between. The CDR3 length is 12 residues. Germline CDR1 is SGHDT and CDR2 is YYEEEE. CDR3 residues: CASSWGTSEAFF. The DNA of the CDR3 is TGTGCCAGCAGCTGGGGGACATCCGAAGCTTTCTTT.

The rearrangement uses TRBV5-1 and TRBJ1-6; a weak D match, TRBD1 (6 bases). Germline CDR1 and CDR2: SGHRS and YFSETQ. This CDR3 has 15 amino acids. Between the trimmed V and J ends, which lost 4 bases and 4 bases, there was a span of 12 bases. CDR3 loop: CASSNGQPYNSPLHF. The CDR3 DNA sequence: TGCGCCAGCAGCAACGGACAGCCTTATAATTCACCCCTCCACTTT.

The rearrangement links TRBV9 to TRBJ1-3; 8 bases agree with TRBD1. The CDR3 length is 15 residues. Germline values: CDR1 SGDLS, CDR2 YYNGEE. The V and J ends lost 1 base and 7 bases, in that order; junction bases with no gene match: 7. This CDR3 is CASSVQGALGNTIYF. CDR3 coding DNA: TGTGCCAGCAGCGTACAGGGGGCGCTTGGGAACACCATATATTTT. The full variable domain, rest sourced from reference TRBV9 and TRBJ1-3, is DSGVTQTPKHLITATGQRVTLRCSPRSGDLSVYWYQQSLDQGLQFLIQYYNGEERAKGNILERFSAQQFPDLHSELNLSSLELGDSALYFCASSVQGALGNTIYFGEGSWLTVV.

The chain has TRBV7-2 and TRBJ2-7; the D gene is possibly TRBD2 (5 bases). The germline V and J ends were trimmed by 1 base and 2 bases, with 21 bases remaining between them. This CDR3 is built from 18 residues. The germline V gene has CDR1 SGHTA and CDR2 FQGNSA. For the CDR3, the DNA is TGTGCCAGCAGCTTAGTTGGCCGGATTGGCCTAGCCCCCTACGAGCAGTACTTC. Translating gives CASSLVGRIGLAPYEQYF.

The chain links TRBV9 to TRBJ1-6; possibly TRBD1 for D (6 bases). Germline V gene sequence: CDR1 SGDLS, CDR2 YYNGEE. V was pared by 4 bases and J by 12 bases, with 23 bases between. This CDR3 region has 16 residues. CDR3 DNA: TGTGCCAGCAGCACCTCCTGGGGGGGGGCTGGGGAACCCCTCCACTTT. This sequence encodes CASSTSWGGAGEPLHF. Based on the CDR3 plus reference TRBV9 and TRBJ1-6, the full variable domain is DSGVTQTPKHLITATGQRVTLRCSPRSGDLSVYWYQQSLDQGLQFLIQYYNGEERAKGNILERFSAQQFPDLHSELNLSSLELGDSALYFCASSTSWGGAGEPLHFGNGTRLTVT.

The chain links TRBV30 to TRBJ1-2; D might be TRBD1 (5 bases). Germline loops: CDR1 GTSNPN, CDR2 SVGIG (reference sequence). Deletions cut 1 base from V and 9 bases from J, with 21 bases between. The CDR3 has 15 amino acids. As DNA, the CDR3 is TGTGCCTGGAGTGCGTACTCGGGGGAACGGGGAAGCTACACCTTC. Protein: CAWSAYSGERGSYTF.

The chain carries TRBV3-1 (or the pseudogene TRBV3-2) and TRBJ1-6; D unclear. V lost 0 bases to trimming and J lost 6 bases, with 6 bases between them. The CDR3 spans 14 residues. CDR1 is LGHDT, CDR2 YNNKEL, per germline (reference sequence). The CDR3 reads CASSQEYANSPLHF. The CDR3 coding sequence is TGTGCCAGCAGCCAAGAGTACGCTAATTCACCCCTCCACTTT.

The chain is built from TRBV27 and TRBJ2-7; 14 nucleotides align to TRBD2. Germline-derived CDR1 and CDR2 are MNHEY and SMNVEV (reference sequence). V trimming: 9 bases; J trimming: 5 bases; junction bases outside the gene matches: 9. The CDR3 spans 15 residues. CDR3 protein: CASLGTSGSPNEQYF. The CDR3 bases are TGTGCCAGTCTCGGGACTAGCGGGAGTCCCAACGAGCAGTACTTC.

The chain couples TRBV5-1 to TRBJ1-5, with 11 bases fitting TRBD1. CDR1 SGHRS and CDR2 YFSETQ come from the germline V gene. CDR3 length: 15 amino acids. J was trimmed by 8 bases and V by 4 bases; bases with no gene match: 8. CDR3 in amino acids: CASSLGTGGGEPQHF. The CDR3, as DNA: TGCGCCAGCAGCCTTGGGACAGGGGGAGGTGAGCCCCAGCATTTT.

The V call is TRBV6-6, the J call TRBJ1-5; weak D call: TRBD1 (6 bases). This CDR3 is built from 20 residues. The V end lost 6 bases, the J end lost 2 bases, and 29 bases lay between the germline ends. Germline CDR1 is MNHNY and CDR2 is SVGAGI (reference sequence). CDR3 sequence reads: CASSPGGGALSRSGNQPQHF. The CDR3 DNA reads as TGTGCCAGCAGCCCCGGGGGGGGCGCGTTAAGTCGAAGTGGCAATCAGCCCCAGCATTTT.

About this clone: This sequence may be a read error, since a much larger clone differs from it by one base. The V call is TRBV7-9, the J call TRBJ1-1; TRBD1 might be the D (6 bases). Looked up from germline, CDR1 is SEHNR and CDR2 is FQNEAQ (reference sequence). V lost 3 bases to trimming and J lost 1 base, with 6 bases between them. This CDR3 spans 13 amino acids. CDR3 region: CASSLTGNTEAFF. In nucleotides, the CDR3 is TGTGCCAGCAGCTTGACAGGGAACACTGAAGCTTTCTTT.